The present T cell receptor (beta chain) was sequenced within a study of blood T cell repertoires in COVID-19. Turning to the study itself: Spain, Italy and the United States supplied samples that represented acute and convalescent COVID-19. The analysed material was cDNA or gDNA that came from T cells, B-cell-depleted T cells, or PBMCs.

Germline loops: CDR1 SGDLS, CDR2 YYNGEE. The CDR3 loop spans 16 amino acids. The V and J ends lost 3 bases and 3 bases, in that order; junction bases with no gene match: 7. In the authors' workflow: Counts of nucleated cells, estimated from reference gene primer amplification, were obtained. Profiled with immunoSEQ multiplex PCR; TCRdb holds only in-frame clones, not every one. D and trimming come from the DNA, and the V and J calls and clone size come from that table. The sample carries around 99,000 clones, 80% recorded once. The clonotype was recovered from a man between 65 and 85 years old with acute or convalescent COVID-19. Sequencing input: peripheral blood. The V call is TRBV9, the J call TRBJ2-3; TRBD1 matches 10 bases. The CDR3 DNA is TGTGCCAGCAGCGCCGCGGGACAGGGGTTTACAGATACGCAGTATTTT. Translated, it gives CASSAAGQGFTDTQYF.